Following are 9 T cell receptor beta chains from one sample sequenced in a study of blood T cells in healthy people across ages. The use of a sample-barcoded 5' primer and a J-beta primer mix characterized a second PCR of roughly 6 to 11 cycles. TCRdb reprocessed the 5' RACE reads via MiXCR and lists one record per CDR3 protein. The sample has roughly 700,000 distinct CDR3 sequences; about 52% are singletons. Sequences were obtained from blood. The origin of the receptors is a woman aged 60-75 years in good health.

This sequence joins TRBV28 and TRBJ1-2, with unresolved D. Trimming took 3 bases from V and 7 from J, leaving 9 bases between them. The germline gives CDR1 MDHEN, CDR2 SYDVKM. The CDR3 runs 12 residues. CDR3 in DNA: TGTGCCAGCAGTTTCGGAAGTAGTGGCTACACCTTC. Amino acid sequence: CASSFGSSGYTF.

A remark on this clonotype: The junction departs from the called germline gene at one end, perhaps through a read error. The chain is built from TRBV4-3 and TRBJ1-2; D gene unclear. From germline, CDR1 is LGHNA and CDR2 YSLEER. There are 13 residues in the CDR3. CDR3 in DNA: TGCACCAGCAGCCAAGTTGCTTCTCGGGGCTACACCTTC. It codes for CTSSQVASRGYTF.

The CDR3 DNA is TGCGCCAGCAGCTTCTCCGGGACTAATGAAAAACTGTTTTTT. As protein: CASSFSGTNEKLFF. V usage is TRBV5-1 and J usage is TRBJ1-4; D is undetermined. This CDR3 region has 14 residues. Trimming left V 2 bases short and J 2 bases short, with 7 bases between. Germline V gene data show CDR1 as SGHRS and CDR2 as YFSETQ.

The V call is TRBV27, the J call TRBJ2-5; either TRBD1 or TRBD2 may supply D (5 bases each). In germline, CDR1 is MNHEY, CDR2 SMNVEV (reference sequence). The V end was cut by 5 bases, the J end by 11 bases, with 18 bases between. This CDR3 spans 13 amino acids. The CDR3 spells CASSKFLIGEQYF. Written as DNA, the CDR3 is TGTGCCAGCAGTAAATTCCTGATAGGGGAGCAGTACTTC.

This clonotype was counted a few times. V and J are TRBV10-3 and TRBJ2-7, with 9 positions matching TRBD1. Per the germline V gene, CDR1 is ENHRY and CDR2 is SYGVKD. The V gene end was trimmed by 5 bases and the J gene end by 0 bases; junction bases not matched to a gene: 5. The CDR3 has 15 amino acids. CDR3 protein: CAISKGTGSSYEQYF. Written as DNA, the CDR3 is TGTGCCATCAGTAAAGGGACAGGGAGCTCCTACGAGCAGTACTTC.

This sequence joins TRBV2 and TRBJ2-3, with a weak D call TRBD1 (7 bases). CDR1 and CDR2 from the germline V gene are SNHLY and FYNNEI. The CDR3 runs to 16 residues. V lost 2 bases and J lost 4, with 16 bases in between. CDR3 in DNA: TGTGCCAGCAGTGAATCTGGAGGGGGCGGCGCAGATACGCAGTATTTT. Translation gives CASSESGGGGADTQYF. Variable domain in full (rest from reference TRBV2 and TRBJ2-3): EPEVTQTPSHQVTQMGQEVILRCVPISNHLYFYWYRQILGQKVEFLVSFYNNEISEKSEIFDDQFSVERPDGSNFTLKIRSTKLEDSAMYFCASSESGGGGADTQYFGPGTRLTVL.

This clonotype was seen a handful of times. The CDR3 nucleotides read TGTGCCAGCAGCCGAGACCGTGCAGGGAACACTGAAGCTTTCTTT. Translated, it gives CASSRDRAGNTEAFF. This sequence joins TRBV7-9 and TRBJ1-1; D is unclear. Trimming removed 5 bases from V and 1 base from J, with 14 bases in between. There are 15 residues in the CDR3. Germline V gene sequence: CDR1 SEHNR, CDR2 FQNEAQ (reference sequence).

This rearrangement joins TRBV20-1 to TRBJ1-5, with TRBD1 matching over 9 bases. CDR1 and CDR2 (germline): DFQATT, SNEGSKA (reference sequence). The CDR3 runs to 14 residues. The V and J ends lost 0 bases and 5 bases, in that order; junction bases with no gene match: 2. The CDR3 loop is CSAREGTGHQPQHF. The CDR3 region has the DNA TGCAGTGCTAGAGAGGGGACAGGGCATCAGCCCCAGCATTTT.

CDR3 sequence reads: CSATSDRNSYEQYF. In DNA, the CDR3 is TGCAGTGCTACTTCGGACAGGAACTCCTACGAGCAGTACTTC. The chain carries TRBV20-1 and TRBJ2-7; 7 bases fit TRBD1. The germline gives CDR1 DFQATT, CDR2 SNEGSKA (reference sequence). The CDR3 has 14 amino acids. V was clipped by 4 bases and J by 0 bases; unmatched bases: 6.